Listed here are 19 T cell receptor beta chains from one sample, sequenced in a study of blood T cell repertoires in COVID-19. TCRdb's copy holds only in-frame clones and misses some; the assay was immunoSEQ multiplex PCR. The sample carries around 250,000 clones, over 70% recorded once. The sequenced sample consisted of PBMCs or T cells enriched from blood (not recorded which). The receptor source for this set is a woman aged 40-49 years who had been exposed to COVID-19.

This chain links TRBV5-1 with TRBJ2-3, with TRBD2 matching 10 bases. Trimming cost V 2 bases and J 6 bases; bases outside gene matches: 15. The length of the CDR3 is 18 residues. From germline, CDR1 is SGHRS and CDR2 YFSETQ. CDR3 in DNA: TGCGCCAGCAGCTTTCCCGTAAGCGGGGGGGCAGTTGCCGATACGCAGTATTTT. Its protein product is CASSFPVSGGAVADTQYF.

With respect to this clone: A junction end diverges from the germline sequence, so it may reflect a read error. The V call is TRBV5-1, the J call TRBJ2-3; 9 bases agree with TRBD1. Germline CDR1 SGHRS, CDR2 YFSETQ. This CDR3 is 14 amino acids long. CDR3 DNA sequence: TGTGCCAGCAGCCTGACAGGGGGGCCAGATACGCAGTATTTT. This codes for CASSLTGGPDTQYF. Supplemented by reference TRBV5-1 and TRBJ2-3, the full variable domain reads KAGVTQTPRYLIKTRGQQVTLSCSPISGHRSVSWYQQTPGQGLQFLFEYFSETQRNKGNFPGRFSGRQFSNSRSEMNVSTLELGDSALYLCASSLTGGPDTQYFGPGTRLTVL.

As for this clone: An end of the junction differs from the germline gene, which may be a read error. The chain recombines TRBV5-1 with TRBJ2-1; 14 bases line up with TRBD2. The CDR3 is made up of 18 amino acids. Per germline, CDR1 SGHRS and CDR2 YFSETQ. The CDR3 DNA reads TGTGCCAGCAGCCAGAACCGACTAGCGGGAGGGTCCGCCAATGAGCAGTTCTTC. Translated: CASSQNRLAGGSANEQFF.

The chain carries TRBV15 and TRBJ2-7, with TRBD1 matching over 11 bases. The V gene's germline CDR1 is LNHNV and CDR2 YYDKDF (reference sequence). V shed 1 base, J shed 5 bases, and the junction held 10 bases outside the gene matches. CDR3 size: 17 residues. The CDR3 here is CATSRAHLGTGGNEQYF. In DNA, the CDR3 is TGTGCCACCAGCAGAGCTCATCTAGGGACAGGGGGGAACGAGCAGTACTTC.

The chain combines TRBV11-1 with TRBJ2-7; tentatively, D is TRBD1 (5 bases). The CDR3 sequence is 14 residues long. V lost 1 base, J lost 7 bases, and 14 bases lay in between. CDR1 is SGHAT and CDR2 is FQDESV in the germline V gene (reference sequence). CDR3 protein: CASSLGGAAREQYF. CDR3 bases: TGTGCCAGCAGCTTAGGTGGGGCCGCGAGGGAGCAGTACTTC.

Notes on this clone: Relative to the germline gene, one junction end is altered; a read error may explain this. The chain links TRBV5-1 to TRBJ2-3, with D uncertain. The CDR3 contains 18 residues. The germline CDR1 and CDR2 sequences are SGHRS and YFSETQ. This CDR3 is CASSFRLKSSNVRDTQYF. The CDR3, as DNA: TGTGCCAGCAGCTTTAGACTCAAATCCTCCAATGTGAGGGATACGCAGTATTTT.

The rearrangement joins TRBV28 to TRBJ2-3; TRBD2 aligns across 14 bases. The CDR3 consists of 18 residues. CDR1 and CDR2 (germline): MDHEN, SYDVKM. V lost 6 bases, J lost 1 base, and 9 bases stayed unmatched. The CDR3 bases are TGTGCCAGCAGACCGACTAGCGGGGGGGCCAGGGGCACAGATACGCAGTATTTT. Protein: CASRPTSGGARGTDTQYF. Full variable domain (missing parts from reference TRBV28 and TRBJ2-3): DVKVTQSSRYLVKRTGEKVFLECVQDMDHENMFWYRQDPGLGLRLIYFSYDVKMKEKGDIPEGYSVSREKKERFSLILESASTNQTSMYLCASRPTSGGARGTDTQYFGPGTRLTVL.

J is TRBJ1-2 and V is TRBV9, with D tentatively TRBD1 (5 bases). V lost 0 bases, J lost 6 bases, and 9 bases lay in between. This CDR3 region has 13 residues. Germline V gene lookup returns CDR1 SGDLS and CDR2 YYNGEE. CDR3 nucleotides: TGTGCCAGCAGCGTAGACCAAGGGGATGGCTACACCTTC. This codes for CASSVDQGDGYTF.

The chain carries TRBV2 and TRBJ1-1; D gene uncertain. V lost 3 bases to trimming and J lost 1 base, with 6 bases between them. The CDR3 length is 13 residues. Germline lookup yields CDR1 SNHLY and CDR2 FYNNEI. The DNA of the CDR3 is TGTGCCAGCAGTGATACAAGGAACACTGAAGCTTTCTTT. Protein product: CASSDTRNTEAFF.

The chain couples TRBV6-5 to TRBJ1-1, with 8 bases aligning to TRBD1. The germline CDR1 and CDR2 sequences are MNHEY and SVGAGI. The trim removed 5 bases at V and 4 bases at J, leaving 9 bases unmatched. The CDR3 is 15 amino acids. The DNA of the CDR3 is TGTGCCAGCAGTCCCCGCGGCAGGGGGCCCACTGAAGCTTTCTTT. This codes for CASSPRGRGPTEAFF.

This chain joins TRBV6-6 and TRBJ2-5; D is unclear. The CDR3 is made up of 11 amino acids. Germline V gene data show CDR1 as MNHNY and CDR2 as SVGAGI (reference sequence). The ends were cut back, 10 bases at V and 4 bases at J, with 10 bases in the middle. This CDR3 is CATRLGETQYF. The CDR3, as DNA: TGTGCCACGCGGTTAGGAGAGACCCAGTACTTC.

This chain uses TRBV7-9 with TRBJ1-6; 9 bases align to TRBD1. The CDR3 extends over 16 amino acids. J lost 8 bases, V lost 1 base, and 6 bases had no gene match. Germline V gene data show CDR1 as SEHNR and CDR2 as FQNEAQ (reference sequence). The CDR3 DNA sequence: TGTGCCAGCAGCTTAGGGGGACAGGGATTCGATTCACCCCTCCACTTT. Its protein is CASSLGGQGFDSPLHF.

The rearrangement joins TRBV9 to TRBJ2-1, with 9 bases fitting TRBD2. Germline trimming cut 1 base from V and 7 bases from J; bases unmatched to any gene: 6. The CDR3 consists of 15 residues. Germline values: CDR1 SGDLS, CDR2 YYNGEE. The CDR3 DNA sequence: TGTGCCAGCAGCGTAATGGGGCTAGCGGGGAATGAGCAGTTCTTC. Encoded protein: CASSVMGLAGNEQFF.

The chain recombines TRBV3-1 (or the pseudogene TRBV3-2) with TRBJ2-7; 10 nucleotides match TRBD2. This CDR3 has 15 residues. In germline, CDR1 is LGHDT, CDR2 YNNKEL (reference sequence). V dropped 1 base and J dropped 7; count of bases not matched to a gene: 7. CDR3: CASSQGLAGDREQYV. CDR3 sequence (DNA): TGTGCCAGCAGCCAAGGGCTAGCGGGAGACAGGGAGCAGTACGTC.

The genes are TRBV18 and TRBJ1-1, with D uncertain. The V gene's germline CDR1 is KGHSH and CDR2 LQKENI. The CDR3 totals 14 residues. V was clipped by 7 bases and J by 0 bases, with 12 bases between them. CDR3 protein: CASLAGKMNTEAFF. The CDR3, as DNA: TGTGCCAGCTTAGCCGGGAAAATGAACACTGAAGCTTTCTTT. Full variable domain (missing parts from reference TRBV18 and TRBJ1-1): NAGVMQNPRHLVRRRGQEARLRCSPMKGHSHVYWYRQLPEEGLKFMVYLQKENIIDESGMPKERFSAEFPKEGPSILRIQQVVRGDSAAYFCASLAGKMNTEAFFGQGTRLTVV.

This clone was found once. The rearrangement links TRBV3-1 (or the pseudogene TRBV3-2) to TRBJ2-6; 7 bases are shared with TRBD1. Trimming removed 2 bases from V and 0 bases from J; junction bases left unmatched: 7. CDR3 length: 18 amino acids. Germline V CDR1 and CDR2: LGHDT, YNNKEL (reference sequence). CDR3 nucleotide sequence: TGTGCCAGCAGCCAACCCCGGGACAGTTGCTCTGGGGCCAACGTCCTGACTTTC. Protein: CASSQPRDSCSGANVLTF.

This chain connects TRBV7-9 to TRBJ1-4, with a tentative D call TRBD1 (5 bases). CDR1 SEHNR and CDR2 FQNEAQ come from the germline V gene (reference sequence). This CDR3 is 16 amino acids long. V lost 5 bases to trimming and J lost 4 bases, with 17 bases between them. CDR3 nucleotides: TGTGCCAGCAGCCGTGGCGCAGGGATGGGTAATGAAAAACTGTTTTTT. Translated: CASSRGAGMGNEKLFF.

The chain employs TRBV5-8 and TRBJ1-1; the match to TRBD1 covers 10 bases. CDR3 size: 18 residues. Germline trimming cut 0 bases from V and 0 bases from J; bases unmatched to any gene: 8. In germline, CDR1 is SGHTS, CDR2 YDEGEE. CDR3 sequence: CASSLELGTGALNTEAFF. The CDR3 nucleotides are TGTGCCAGCAGCTTGGAACTCGGGACAGGGGCTTTGAACACTGAAGCTTTCTTT.

This clone was observed once. Other DNA sequences in the same sample also yield this CDR3. The chain recombines TRBV5-1 with TRBJ2-5, with a tentative D call TRBD1 (5 bases). V lost 1 base and J lost 4, with 11 bases in between. Germline V gene sequence: CDR1 SGHRS, CDR2 YFSETQ. The CDR3 contains 14 residues. The CDR3 protein is CASSLIGARETQYF. The DNA for the CDR3 is TGCGCCAGCAGCTTGATAGGGGCCCGAGAGACCCAGTACTTC.